A single sample gave rise to the 17 T cell receptor beta chains below, sequenced in a study of OX40 agonist ivuxolimab in advanced cancers. Sequencing used immunoSEQ multiplex PCR; TCRdb keeps in-frame clones, though not all of them. The sample has about 77,000 clones; more than 80% are singletons. Sequencing used CD4+ or CD8+ T cells sorted from blood, obtained in a trial of the OX40 agonist ivuxolimab. Every receptor here comes from an adult with an advanced solid tumor such as melanoma, head and neck, liver or kidney cancer.

The V call is TRBV19, the J call TRBJ2-7; D ambiguous. Trimming removed 4 bases from V and 2 bases from J, with 21 bases in between. Germline V gene sequence: CDR1 LNHDA, CDR2 SQIVND (reference sequence). There are 17 residues in the CDR3. CDR3 DNA: TGTGCCAGTAGTACGCCCCGGGCCCTCGTGAGAACCTACGAGCAGTACTTC. It encodes CASSTPRALVRTYEQYF.

The chain links TRBV5-4 to TRBJ1-6; TRBD1 matches at 8 bases. The CDR3 is made up of 14 amino acids. V lost 4 bases and J lost 8; bases outside the gene matches: 5. Germline-derived CDR1 and CDR2 are SGHNT and YYREEE (reference sequence). The chain's CDR3 is CASSPRDRHSPLHF. DNA for the CDR3: TGTGCCAGCAGCCCCCGGGACAGGCATTCACCCCTCCACTTT.

The sample holds one count of this clone. This chain's CDR3 is CASSLRTGGVNTEAFF. CDR3 coding DNA: TGTGCCAGCAGTTTGAGGACAGGGGGAGTGAACACTGAAGCTTTCTTT. This chain connects TRBV27 to TRBJ1-1, with 10 bases aligning to TRBD1. The trim removed 3 bases at V and 0 bases at J, leaving 4 bases unmatched. The length of the CDR3 is 16 residues. Looked up from germline, CDR1 is MNHEY and CDR2 is SMNVEV (reference sequence).

This chain connects TRBV18 to TRBJ2-7; D is possibly TRBD1 (6 bases). The germline CDR1 and CDR2 sequences are KGHSH and LQKENI. The CDR3 totals 14 residues. Trimming removed 4 bases at V and 1 base at J, with 11 bases between. The CDR3, as DNA: TGTGCCAGCTCACTTCCCGGGACATCCTACGAGCAGTACTTC. Translation: CASSLPGTSYEQYF.

The chain carries TRBV27 and TRBJ2-3; 7 bases are a match to TRBD2. CDR3 length: 17 amino acids. CDR1 MNHEY and CDR2 SMNVEV come from the germline V gene (reference sequence). V shed 5 bases and J 2 bases; nucleotides not matched to a gene: 13. The CDR3 loop reads CASSTLAGGGLTDTQYF. The CDR3 nucleotides are TGTGCCAGCAGTACCCTAGCTGGGGGGGGACTCACAGATACGCAGTATTTT.

The chain couples TRBV15 to TRBJ2-7, with D possibly matching TRBD2 (5 bases). Per the germline V gene, CDR1 is LNHNV and CDR2 is YYDKDF (reference sequence). V was cut by 1 base and J by 6 bases, with 10 bases left in between. The CDR3 loop spans 13 amino acids. The CDR3 DNA reads as TGTGCCACCAGCAGAGGAGGGTTCGGCGAGCAGTACTTC. It encodes CATSRGGFGEQYF.

The V gene is TRBV5-1, the J gene TRBJ2-7; the D is unclear. This CDR3 spans 13 amino acids. The germline V and J ends were trimmed by 0 bases and 1 base, with 5 bases remaining between them. Germline lookup yields CDR1 SGHRS and CDR2 YFSETQ. The CDR3 DNA reads as TGCGCCAGCAGCTTGGACGAGTCCTACGAGCAGTACTTC. Residues: CASSLDESYEQYF.

The chain has TRBV7-2 and TRBJ2-1; either TRBD1 or TRBD2 may supply D (5 bases each). Trimming pared 5 bases from V and 1 base from J, leaving 18 bases between. This CDR3 comprises 17 residues. Germline V gives CDR1 SGHTA, CDR2 FQGNSA. The CDR3 is CASSRGPPTGSYNEQFF. The CDR3 nucleotides are TGTGCCAGCAGCCGGGGACCACCCACCGGTTCCTACAATGAGCAGTTCTTC.

The rearrangement uses TRBV14 and TRBJ2-2; D is undetermined. The CDR3 covers 15 residues. V was pared by 4 bases and J by 1 base, with 10 bases between. Germline CDR1 and CDR2: SGHDN and FVKESK. The CDR3 loop is CASSRFRRNTGELFF. CDR3 in DNA: TGTGCCAGCAGCCGGTTTAGGAGGAACACCGGGGAGCTGTTTTTT.

This chain links TRBV28 with TRBJ2-1; 9 nucleotides match TRBD1. Germline V gives CDR1 MDHEN, CDR2 SYDVKM. This CDR3 has 13 amino acids. V shed 6 bases, J shed 5 bases, and the junction held 2 bases outside the gene matches. This CDR3 reads CASSGTGNNEQFF. In DNA form, the CDR3 reads TGTGCCAGCAGCGGGACAGGGAACAATGAGCAGTTCTTC.

This chain links TRBV6-5 with TRBJ1-1; a possible D gene is TRBD1 (6 bases). The germline gives CDR1 MNHEY, CDR2 SVGAGI. CDR3 length equals 12 residues. Trimming cost V 8 bases and J 7 bases, with 14 bases left between them. The CDR3 loop is CASLGHHSEAFF. The CDR3 DNA sequence: TGTGCCAGCTTGGGACATCACAGTGAAGCTTTCTTT.

V and J are TRBV27 and TRBJ1-1, with D uncertain. V lost 8 bases and J 4 bases, leaving 11 bases between the germline ends. The length of the CDR3 is 12 residues. Germline V CDR1 and CDR2: MNHEY, SMNVEV (reference sequence). The DNA for the CDR3 is TGTGCCAGCGGAATGAGACGCACTGAAGCTTTCTTT. It codes for CASGMRRTEAFF.

This clone was counted a single time. The chain joins TRBV9 to TRBJ2-2, with D tentatively TRBD2 (6 bases). V was shortened by 0 bases and J by 6 bases, with 12 bases between the two germline ends. The CDR3 loop spans 15 amino acids. Germline V lookup: CDR1 SGDLS, CDR2 YYNGEE. The CDR3 loop reads CASSVGAGLAGELFF. The CDR3 DNA sequence: TGTGCCAGCAGCGTAGGTGCGGGACTGGCCGGGGAGCTGTTTTTT.

This chain links TRBV4-1 with TRBJ2-7, with D possibly being TRBD2 (6 bases). The V and J ends lost 0 bases and 2 bases respectively, with 14 bases between them. Germline CDR1 reads MGHRA; CDR2 reads YSYEKL. The CDR3 consists of 16 residues. CDR3 coding DNA: TGCGCCAGCAGCCAAGATGTAATAGCGGTTGCCTACGAGCAGTACTTC. As protein: CASSQDVIAVAYEQYF.

This clone has just a few counts. V gene TRBV7-9 combines with J gene TRBJ2-4, with D perhaps TRBD2 (6 bases). Trimming took off 10 bases at V and 4 bases at J, with 11 bases between the two ends. Germline loops: CDR1 SEHNR, CDR2 FQNEAQ (reference sequence). The CDR3 totals 12 residues. Here the CDR3 reads CATSEGKNIQYF. The CDR3, as DNA: TGTGCCACTTCGGAGGGAAAAAACATTCAGTACTTC. The full variable domain, in which reference TRBV7-9 and TRBJ2-4 provide the parts outside the CDR3, is DTGVSQNPRHKITKRGQNVTFRCDPISEHNRLYWYRQTLGQGPEFLTYFQNEAQLEKSRLLSDRFSAERPKGSFSTLEIQRTEQGDSAMYLCATSEGKNIQYFGAGTRLSVL.

The J gene is TRBJ1-6, the V gene TRBV5-1; D perhaps matches TRBD1 (5 bases). With 5 bases removed from V and 6 bases from J, the gap between germline ends came to 12 bases. There are 14 residues in the CDR3. The germline V gene has CDR1 SGHRS and CDR2 YFSETQ. CDR3 nucleotides: TGCGCCAGCAGACGTGACAGCTCTAATTCACCCCTCCACTTT. It encodes CASRRDSSNSPLHF.

CDR3 nucleotides: TGTGCCAGCAGTTACTTTGCTAGCGGGACCGGGGAGCTGTTTTTT. Its protein product is CASSYFASGTGELFF. V is TRBV6-5 and J is TRBJ2-2; 8 bases are a match to TRBD2. Trimming cost V 1 base and J 5 bases; bases outside gene matches: 3. Germline loops: CDR1 MNHEY, CDR2 SVGAGI. This CDR3 has 15 amino acids.